This entry lists 2 T cell receptor beta chains sequenced from one sample in a study of glioma-infiltrating T cells after dendritic cell vaccination. Libraries were prepared by immunoSEQ multiplex PCR; TCRdb keeps only in-frame clonotypes and omits some of them. This table has tens of thousands of clones, about nine tenths appearing once. Time point in this sample: after dendritic cell vaccination, including at tumor progression/relapse. Sequences were derived from blood, sampled after dendritic cell vaccination. These receptors were collected from a human donor with glioblastoma.

V gene TRBV4-1 combines with J gene TRBJ2-2; tentative D call: TRBD1 (5 bases). The germline V gene has CDR1 MGHRA and CDR2 YSYEKL. The CDR3 extends over 16 amino acids. The V and J ends lost 1 base and 0 bases respectively, with 9 bases between them. The CDR3 reads CASSQAAGPNTGELFF. DNA of the CDR3: TGCGCCAGCAGCCAAGCCGCAGGGCCGAACACCGGGGAGCTGTTTTTT.

This sequence joins TRBV27 and TRBJ1-1; D is uncertain. V lost 2 bases to trimming and J lost 1 base, with 8 bases between them. This CDR3 spans 14 amino acids. CDR1 and CDR2 (germline): MNHEY, SMNVEV (reference sequence). CDR3 nucleotides: TGTGCCAGCAGTTTAAGACTGGGGAACACTGAAGCTTTCTTT. It yields the protein CASSLRLGNTEAFF.